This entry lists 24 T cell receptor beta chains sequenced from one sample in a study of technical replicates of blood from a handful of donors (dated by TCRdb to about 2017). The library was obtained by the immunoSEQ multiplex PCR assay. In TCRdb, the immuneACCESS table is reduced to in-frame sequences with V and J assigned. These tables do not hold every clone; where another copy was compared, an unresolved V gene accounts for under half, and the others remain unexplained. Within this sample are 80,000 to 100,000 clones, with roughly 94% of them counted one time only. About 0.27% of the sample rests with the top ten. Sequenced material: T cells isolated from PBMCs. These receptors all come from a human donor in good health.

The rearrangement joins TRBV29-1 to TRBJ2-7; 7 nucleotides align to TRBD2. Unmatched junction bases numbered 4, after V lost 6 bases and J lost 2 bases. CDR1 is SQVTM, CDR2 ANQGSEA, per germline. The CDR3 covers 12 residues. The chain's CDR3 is CSVRRGTYEQYF. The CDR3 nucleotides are TGCAGCGTAAGGCGGGGGACCTACGAGCAGTACTTC.

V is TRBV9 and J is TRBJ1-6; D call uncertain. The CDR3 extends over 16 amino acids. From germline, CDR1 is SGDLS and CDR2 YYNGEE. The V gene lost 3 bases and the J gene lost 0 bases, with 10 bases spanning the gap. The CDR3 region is CASSAIASSYNSPLHF. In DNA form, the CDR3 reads TGTGCCAGCAGCGCGATCGCGAGCTCCTATAATTCACCCCTCCACTTT. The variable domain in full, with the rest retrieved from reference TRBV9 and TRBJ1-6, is DSGVTQTPKHLITATGQRVTLRCSPRSGDLSVYWYQQSLDQGLQFLIQYYNGEERAKGNILERFSAQQFPDLHSELNLSSLELGDSALYFCASSAIASSYNSPLHFGNGTRLTVT.

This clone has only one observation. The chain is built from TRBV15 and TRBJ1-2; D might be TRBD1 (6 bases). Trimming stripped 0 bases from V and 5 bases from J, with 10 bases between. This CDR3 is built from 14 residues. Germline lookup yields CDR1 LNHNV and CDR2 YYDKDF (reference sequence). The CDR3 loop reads CATSRDFGQYGYTF. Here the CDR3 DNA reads TGTGCCACCAGCAGAGATTTCGGACAGTATGGCTACACCTTC.

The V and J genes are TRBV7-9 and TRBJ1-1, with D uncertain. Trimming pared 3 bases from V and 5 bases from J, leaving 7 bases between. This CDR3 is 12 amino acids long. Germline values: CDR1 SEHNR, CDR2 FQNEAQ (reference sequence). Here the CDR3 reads CASSFTRTEAFF. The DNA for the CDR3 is TGTGCCAGCAGCTTTACCCGGACTGAAGCTTTCTTT.

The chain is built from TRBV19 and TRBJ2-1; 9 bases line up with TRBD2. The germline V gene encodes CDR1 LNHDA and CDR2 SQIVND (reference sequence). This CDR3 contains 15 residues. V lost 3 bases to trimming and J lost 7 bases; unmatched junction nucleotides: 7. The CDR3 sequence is CASSMLAGELNEQFF. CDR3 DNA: TGTGCCAGTAGTATGTTAGCGGGAGAGTTAAATGAGCAGTTCTTC.

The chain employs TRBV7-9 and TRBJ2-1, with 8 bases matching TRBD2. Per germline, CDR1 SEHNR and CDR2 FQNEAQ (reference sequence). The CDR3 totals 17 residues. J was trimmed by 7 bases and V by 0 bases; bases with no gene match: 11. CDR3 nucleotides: TGTGCCAGCAGCTTAGCCCTACTAGCGGCAATAAGTAATGAGCAGTTCTTC. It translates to CASSLALLAAISNEQFF. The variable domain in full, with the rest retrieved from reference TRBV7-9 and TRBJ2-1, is DTGVSQNPRHKITKRGQNVTFRCDPISEHNRLYWYRQTLGQGPEFLTYFQNEAQLEKSRLLSDRFSAERPKGSFSTLEIQRTEQGDSAMYLCASSLALLAAISNEQFFGPGTRLTVL.

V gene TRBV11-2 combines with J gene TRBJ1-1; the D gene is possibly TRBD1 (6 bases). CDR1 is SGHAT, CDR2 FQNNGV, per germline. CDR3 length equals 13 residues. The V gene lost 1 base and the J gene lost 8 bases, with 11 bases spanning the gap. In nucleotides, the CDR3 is TGTGCCAGCAGCTTAGCAGGGGCTCGGGAAGCTTTCTTT. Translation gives CASSLAGAREAFF.

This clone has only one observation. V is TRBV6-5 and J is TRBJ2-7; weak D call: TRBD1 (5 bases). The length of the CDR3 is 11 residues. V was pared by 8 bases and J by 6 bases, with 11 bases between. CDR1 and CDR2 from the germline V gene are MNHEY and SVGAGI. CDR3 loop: CASQGSSEQYF. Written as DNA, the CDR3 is TGTGCCAGCCAGGGTTCGAGCGAGCAGTACTTC.

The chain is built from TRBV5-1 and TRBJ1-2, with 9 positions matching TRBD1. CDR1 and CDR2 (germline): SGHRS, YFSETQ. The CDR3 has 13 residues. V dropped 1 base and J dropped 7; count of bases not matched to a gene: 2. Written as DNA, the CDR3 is TGCGCCAGCAGCTTGCACAGGGGGCCTGGCTACACCTTC. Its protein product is CASSLHRGPGYTF.

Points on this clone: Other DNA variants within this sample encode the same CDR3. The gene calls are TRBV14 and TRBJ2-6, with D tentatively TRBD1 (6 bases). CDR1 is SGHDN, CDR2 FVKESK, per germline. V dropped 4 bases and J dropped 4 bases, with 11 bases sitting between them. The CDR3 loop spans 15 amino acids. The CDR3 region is CASSLQGPGANVLTF. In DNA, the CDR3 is TGTGCCAGCAGCCTACAGGGACCCGGGGCCAACGTCCTGACTTTC. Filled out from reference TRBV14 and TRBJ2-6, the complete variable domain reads EAGVTQFPSHSVIEKGQTVTLRCDPISGHDNLYWYRRVMGKEIKFLLHFVKESKQDESGMPNNRFLAERTGGTYSTLKVQPAELEDSGVYFCASSLQGPGANVLTFGAGSRLTVL.

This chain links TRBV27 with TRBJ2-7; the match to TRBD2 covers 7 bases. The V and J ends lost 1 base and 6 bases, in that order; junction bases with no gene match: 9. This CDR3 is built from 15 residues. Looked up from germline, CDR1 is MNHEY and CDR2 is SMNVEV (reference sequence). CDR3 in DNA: TGTGCCAGCAGTTTATATGTGGGAGGGCCGTCCGAGCAGTACTTC. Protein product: CASSLYVGGPSEQYF.

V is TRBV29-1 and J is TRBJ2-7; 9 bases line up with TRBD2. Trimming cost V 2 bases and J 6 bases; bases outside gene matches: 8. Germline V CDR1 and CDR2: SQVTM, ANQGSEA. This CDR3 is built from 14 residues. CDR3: CSVEMLAGVGEQYF. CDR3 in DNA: TGCAGCGTTGAAATGTTAGCGGGAGTCGGCGAGCAGTACTTC.

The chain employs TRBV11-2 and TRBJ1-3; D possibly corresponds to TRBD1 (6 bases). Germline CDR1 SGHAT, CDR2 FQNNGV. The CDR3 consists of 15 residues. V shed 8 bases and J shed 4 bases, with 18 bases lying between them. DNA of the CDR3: TGTGCCAGCGTCTCTTCTAGGGGGTTAGGAAACACCATATATTTT. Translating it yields CASVSSRGLGNTIYF.

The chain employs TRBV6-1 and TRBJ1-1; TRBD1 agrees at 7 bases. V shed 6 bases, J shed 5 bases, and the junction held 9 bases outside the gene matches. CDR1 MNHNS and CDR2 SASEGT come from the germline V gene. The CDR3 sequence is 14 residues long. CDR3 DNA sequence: TGTGCCAGCAGCGAGAGGGGGCTTCGGACTGAAGCTTTCTTT. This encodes CASSERGLRTEAFF.

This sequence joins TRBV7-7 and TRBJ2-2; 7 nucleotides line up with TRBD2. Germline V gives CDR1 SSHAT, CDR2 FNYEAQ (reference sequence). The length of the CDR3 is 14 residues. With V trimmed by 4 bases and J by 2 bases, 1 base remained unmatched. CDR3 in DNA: TGTGCCAGCAGCTGGGGACTAAACACCGGGGAGCTGTTTTTT. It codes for CASSWGLNTGELFF.

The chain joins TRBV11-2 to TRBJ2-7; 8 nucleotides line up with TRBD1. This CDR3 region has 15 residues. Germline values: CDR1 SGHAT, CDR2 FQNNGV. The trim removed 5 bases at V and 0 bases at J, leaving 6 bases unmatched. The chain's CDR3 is CASSVGTGSSYEQYF. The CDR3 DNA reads TGTGCCAGCAGCGTCGGGACAGGCAGCTCCTACGAGCAGTACTTC.

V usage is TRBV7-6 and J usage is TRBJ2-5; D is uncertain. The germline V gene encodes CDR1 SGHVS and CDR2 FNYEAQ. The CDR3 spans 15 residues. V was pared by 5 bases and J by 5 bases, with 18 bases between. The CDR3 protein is CASSPLRGVAETQYF. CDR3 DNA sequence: TGTGCCAGCAGCCCCCTGCGCGGAGTCGCGGAGACCCAGTACTTC.

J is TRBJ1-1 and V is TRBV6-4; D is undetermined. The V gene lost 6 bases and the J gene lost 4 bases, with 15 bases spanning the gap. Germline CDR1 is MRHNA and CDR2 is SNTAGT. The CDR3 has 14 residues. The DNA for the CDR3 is TGTGCCAGCAGCCTGATGCCGGGAGCCACTGAAGCTTTCTTT. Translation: CASSLMPGATEAFF.

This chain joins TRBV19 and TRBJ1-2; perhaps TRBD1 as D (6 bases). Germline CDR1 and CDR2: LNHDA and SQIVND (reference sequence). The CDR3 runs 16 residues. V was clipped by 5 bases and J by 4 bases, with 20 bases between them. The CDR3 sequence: CASSPQTGHPVYGYTF. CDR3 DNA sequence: TGTGCCAGTAGTCCTCAGACAGGCCACCCTGTCTATGGCTACACCTTC.

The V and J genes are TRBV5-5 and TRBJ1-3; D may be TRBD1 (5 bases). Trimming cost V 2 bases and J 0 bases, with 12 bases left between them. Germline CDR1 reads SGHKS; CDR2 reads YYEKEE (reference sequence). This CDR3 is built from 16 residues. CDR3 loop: CASSLRGVTSGNTIYF. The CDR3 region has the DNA TGTGCCAGCAGCTTAAGGGGTGTGACCTCTGGAAACACCATATATTTT. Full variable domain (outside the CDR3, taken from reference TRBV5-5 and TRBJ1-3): DAGVTQSPTHLIKTRGQQVTLRCSPISGHKSVSWYQQVLGQGPQFIFQYYEKEERGRGNFPDRFSARQFPNYSSELNVNALLLGDSALYLCASSLRGVTSGNTIYFGEGSWLTVV.

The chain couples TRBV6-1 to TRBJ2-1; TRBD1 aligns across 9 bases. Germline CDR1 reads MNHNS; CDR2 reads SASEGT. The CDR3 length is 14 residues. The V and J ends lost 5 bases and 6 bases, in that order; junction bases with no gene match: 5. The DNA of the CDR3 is TGTGCCAGCAGTTTCGGGACAGGGTTCAATGAGCAGTTCTTC. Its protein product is CASSFGTGFNEQFF.

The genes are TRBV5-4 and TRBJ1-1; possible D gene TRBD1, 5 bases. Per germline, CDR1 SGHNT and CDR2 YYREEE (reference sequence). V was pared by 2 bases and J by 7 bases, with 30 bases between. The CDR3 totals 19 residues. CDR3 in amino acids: CASSFKTLAGTGPQGEAFF. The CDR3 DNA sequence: TGTGCCAGCAGCTTTAAAACTTTGGCAGGGACTGGACCTCAGGGTGAAGCTTTCTTT.

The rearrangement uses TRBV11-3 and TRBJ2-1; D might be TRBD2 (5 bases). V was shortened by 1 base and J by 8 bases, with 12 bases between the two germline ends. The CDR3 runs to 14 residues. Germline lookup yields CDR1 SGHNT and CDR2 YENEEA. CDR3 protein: CASSLGGSKDEQFF. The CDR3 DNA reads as TGTGCCAGCAGCTTAGGAGGGAGTAAGGATGAGCAGTTCTTC.

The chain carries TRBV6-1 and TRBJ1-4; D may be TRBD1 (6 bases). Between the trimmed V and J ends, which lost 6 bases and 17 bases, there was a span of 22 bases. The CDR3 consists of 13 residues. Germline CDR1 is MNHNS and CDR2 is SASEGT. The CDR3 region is CASSGRGAEGCFF. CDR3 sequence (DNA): TGTGCCAGCAGCGGCCGGGGGGCAGAGGGCTGTTTTTTT.